Below are 12 T cell receptor beta chains sequenced from a single sample in a study of blood T cell repertoires in COVID-19. Profiled with immunoSEQ multiplex PCR; TCRdb holds only in-frame clones, not every one. Seen here are a few hundred thousand clones, about nine tenths observed once, and the top ten hold around 2.2%. The sequenced material came from peripheral blood. The receptors here all came from a man between 25 and 39 years old who had recovered from COVID-19.

The chain carries TRBV27 and TRBJ1-5, with TRBD1 identical over 8 bases. The CDR3 sequence is 16 residues long. J was trimmed by 1 base and V by 2 bases; bases with no gene match: 4. CDR1 is MNHEY, CDR2 SMNVEV, per germline (reference sequence). CDR3 sequence reads: CASSLGQGLSNQPQHF. CDR3 coding DNA: TGTGCCAGCAGTTTAGGACAGGGACTGAGCAATCAGCCCCAGCATTTT.

V is TRBV7-9 and J is TRBJ2-7; 8 bases fit TRBD2. There are 14 residues in the CDR3. Germline V gene sequence: CDR1 SEHNR, CDR2 FQNEAQ (reference sequence). V shed 3 bases, J shed 4 bases, and the junction held 5 bases outside the gene matches. CDR3 bases: TGTGCCAGCAGCTTCTCCGGGGGGGCATACGAGCAGTACTTC. Translation: CASSFSGGAYEQYF.

The chain uses TRBV6-5 and TRBJ2-1; possibly TRBD1 for D (6 bases). The CDR3 has 13 residues. Germline V lookup: CDR1 MNHEY, CDR2 SVGAGI. Trimming took off 8 bases at V and 4 bases at J, with 12 bases between the two ends. For the CDR3, the DNA is TGTGCCAGCGTCACCAGGGGATACAATGAGCAGTTCTTC. Amino acids: CASVTRGYNEQFF.

The genes are TRBV3-1 (or the pseudogene TRBV3-2) and TRBJ2-7, with D possibly TRBD1 on 6 matching bases. This CDR3 comprises 15 residues. V was pared by 4 bases and J by 4 bases, with 17 bases between. The germline V gene has CDR1 LGHDT and CDR2 YNNKEL (reference sequence). The DNA of the CDR3 is TGTGCCAGCAGCCGAACTCCGGGACAAGAGTACGAGCAGTACTTC. The encoded protein is CASSRTPGQEYEQYF.

The sample holds one count of this clone. V is TRBV6-4 and J is TRBJ2-3, with 9 bases matching TRBD1. CDR1 and CDR2 from the germline V gene are MRHNA and SNTAGT. The CDR3 runs to 14 residues. V was pared by 3 bases and J by 6 bases, with 4 bases of the junction left unmatched. This CDR3 reads CASSDDRGSDTQYF. The CDR3 DNA sequence: TGTGCCAGCAGTGATGACAGGGGGTCGGATACGCAGTATTTT.

This sequence joins TRBV7-2 and TRBJ1-1; 8 bases are shared with TRBD1. With V trimmed by 3 bases and J by 0 bases, 6 bases remained unmatched. There are 16 residues in the CDR3. Germline assignment: CDR1 SGHTA and CDR2 FQGNSA. The CDR3 sequence is CASSFPDRVMNTEAFF. CDR3 sequence (DNA): TGTGCCAGCAGCTTTCCGGACAGGGTAATGAACACTGAAGCTTTCTTT.

The chain links TRBV18 to TRBJ2-7; 9 nucleotides agree with TRBD1. Germline values: CDR1 KGHSH, CDR2 LQKENI. The CDR3 is 13 amino acids. V dropped 7 bases and J dropped 2; count of bases not matched to a gene: 3. The CDR3 region is CASWGQGPYEQYF. The CDR3 DNA is TGTGCCAGCTGGGGACAGGGTCCCTACGAGCAGTACTTC.

The chain recombines TRBV10-3 with TRBJ1-2; 8 positions agree with TRBD1. The CDR3 has 13 amino acids. V lost 3 bases and J lost 6; bases outside the gene matches: 3. Germline lookup yields CDR1 ENHRY and CDR2 SYGVKD. Here the CDR3 reads CAISDPDRDGYTF. Written as DNA, the CDR3 is TGTGCCATCAGTGACCCGGACAGGGATGGCTACACCTTC.

The chain uses TRBV6-5 and TRBJ2-1; unclear D gene. V gave up 4 bases and J gave up 0 bases, with 10 bases separating them. The CDR3 is 15 amino acids. Germline values: CDR1 MNHEY, CDR2 SVGAGI. In DNA form, the CDR3 reads TGTGCCAGCAGTTGGCCTTTAACCTCCTACAATGAGCAGTTCTTC. The encoded protein is CASSWPLTSYNEQFF.

The chain joins TRBV5-1 to TRBJ2-7; D might be TRBD1 (6 bases). Trimming pared 4 bases from V and 5 bases from J, leaving 10 bases between. CDR3 size: 12 residues. Germline V CDR1 and CDR2: SGHRS, YFSETQ. The CDR3 bases are TGCGCCAGCAGCGTCCGGGACAACGAGCAGTACTTC. Its translation is CASSVRDNEQYF.

V is TRBV27 and J is TRBJ2-5; 10 bases line up with TRBD2. V lost 1 base and J lost 5; bases outside the gene matches: 4. Germline V gene lookup returns CDR1 MNHEY and CDR2 SMNVEV (reference sequence). The CDR3 has 15 amino acids. CDR3 sequence reads: CASSLWLAGAETQYF. CDR3 DNA: TGTGCCAGCAGTTTATGGCTAGCGGGGGCTGAGACCCAGTACTTC.

The genes are TRBV6-5 and TRBJ2-1; D possibly corresponds to TRBD1 (5 bases). There are 15 residues in the CDR3. Germline CDR1 and CDR2: MNHEY and SVGAGI. V was shortened by 2 bases and J by 9 bases, with 17 bases between the two germline ends. Written as DNA, the CDR3 is TGTGCCAGCAGTTACCGACAGTCGGTCGTCGGTGAGCAGTTCTTC. Protein: CASSYRQSVVGEQFF.